This T cell receptor beta chain was obtained from a study of cytomegalovirus exposure and HLA in healthy donors. Study-level information: Out of approximately 170 million T cells, an earlier analysis found roughly 100 million unique TCR beta sequences in total. Of all 400 or so donors who were genotyped, under 90% belonged to the Caucasian-associated ancestry cluster. Study results and limitations: Among the most significant clusters, several appeared linked to common viral pathogens in a later analysis.

The study ran its PCR with 60 Vbeta and 13 Jbeta primers. Generated by immunoSEQ multiplex PCR, the TCRdb table keeps only in-frame clones and is missing some. Among 70,000 to 80,000 clones listed, roughly 82% were seen once. Trimming took 4 bases from V and 2 from J, leaving 12 bases between them. This CDR3 is 14 amino acids long. Germline V lookup: CDR1 SGDLS, CDR2 YYNGEE. To note about this clone: The antigen remains unidentified.

The J gene is TRBJ1-1, the V gene TRBV9; maybe TRBD1 (6 bases). The sequencing input was PBMCs. The TCR originated in a man between 18 and 29 years old in good health and CMV-seronegative. CDR3: CASSPGQINTEAFF. CDR3 sequence (DNA): TGTGCCAGCAGCCCAGGACAGATAAACACTGAAGCTTTCTTT.